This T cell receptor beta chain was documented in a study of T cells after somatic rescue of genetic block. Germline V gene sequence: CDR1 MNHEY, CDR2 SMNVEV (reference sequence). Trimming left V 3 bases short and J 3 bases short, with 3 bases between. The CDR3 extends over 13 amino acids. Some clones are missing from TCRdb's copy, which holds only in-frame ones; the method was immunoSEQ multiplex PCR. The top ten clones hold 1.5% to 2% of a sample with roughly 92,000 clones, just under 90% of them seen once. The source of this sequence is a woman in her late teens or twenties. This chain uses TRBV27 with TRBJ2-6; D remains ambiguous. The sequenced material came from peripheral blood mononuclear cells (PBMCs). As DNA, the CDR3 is TGTGCCAGCAGTTTGAATGGGGCCAACGTCCTGACTTTC. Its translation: CASSLNGANVLTF.